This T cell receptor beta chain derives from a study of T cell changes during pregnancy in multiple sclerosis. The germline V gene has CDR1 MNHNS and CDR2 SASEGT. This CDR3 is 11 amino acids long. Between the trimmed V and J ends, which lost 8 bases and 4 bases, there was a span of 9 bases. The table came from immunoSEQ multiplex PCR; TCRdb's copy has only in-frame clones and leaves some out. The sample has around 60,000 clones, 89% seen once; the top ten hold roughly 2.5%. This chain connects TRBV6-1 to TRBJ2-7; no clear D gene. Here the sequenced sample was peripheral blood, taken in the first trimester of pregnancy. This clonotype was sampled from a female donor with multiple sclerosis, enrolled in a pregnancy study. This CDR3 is CASSIEYEQYF. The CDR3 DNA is TGTGCCAGCTCAATAGAGTACGAGCAGTACTTC.